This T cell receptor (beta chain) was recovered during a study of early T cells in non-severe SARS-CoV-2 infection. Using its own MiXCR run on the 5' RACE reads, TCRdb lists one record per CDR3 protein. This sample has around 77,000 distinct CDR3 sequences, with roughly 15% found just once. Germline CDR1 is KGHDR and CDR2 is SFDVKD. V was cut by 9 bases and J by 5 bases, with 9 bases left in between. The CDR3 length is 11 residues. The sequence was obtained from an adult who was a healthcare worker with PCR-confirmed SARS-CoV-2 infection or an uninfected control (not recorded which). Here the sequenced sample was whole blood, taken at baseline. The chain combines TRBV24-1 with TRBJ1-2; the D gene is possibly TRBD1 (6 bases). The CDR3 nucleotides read TGTGCCACCGCAGGGGATTATGGCTACACCTTC. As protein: CATAGDYGYTF.